The T cell receptor (beta chain) described here comes from a study of cytomegalovirus exposure and HLA in healthy donors. Study results and caveats: As a later analysis revealed, the rate of TCR association differed by HLA locus, with DRB1 most and HLA-C fewest. Previously analyzed data showed that most TCR beta V segments were productive at a frequency of about 87% or about 30%.

Germline values: CDR1 MNHEY, CDR2 SMNVEV (reference sequence). Trimming took 1 base from V and 3 from J, leaving 10 bases between them. CDR3 size: 15 residues. PCR amplification relied on 60 Vbeta primers (plus 13 Jbeta primers). Sequencing used immunoSEQ multiplex PCR; TCRdb keeps in-frame clones, though not all of them. There are 150,000 to 200,000 clones in the sample; around 87% occur only once, and more than 1% lies in the top ten. On this clone: Its cognate antigen is unknown.

Sequencing was performed on PBMCs. This TCR derives from a boy aged 2-15 years in good health and CMV-seronegative. The rearrangement links TRBV27 to TRBJ1-5; unclear D gene. The CDR3 sequence: CASSLWGGDNQPQHF. The CDR3 bases are TGTGCCAGCAGTTTATGGGGAGGAGACAATCAGCCCCAGCATTTT.